This T cell receptor (beta chain) was recovered during a study of blood T cells in healthy people across ages. Study conclusions and caveats: Estimated diversity across one million T cells was deemed an underestimate.

The germline V gene encodes CDR1 SGHTA and CDR2 FQGTGA. The V gene lost 5 bases and the J gene lost 0 bases, with 12 bases spanning the gap. The CDR3 sequence is 15 residues long. Notes on this clonotype: Its antigen is unidentified.

The use of a sample-barcoded 5' primer and a J-beta primer mix characterized a second PCR of 7 to 11 cycles. TCRdb re-called the 5' RACE reads through MiXCR, storing one row per CDR3 protein. The sample consists of hundreds of thousands of distinct CDR3 sequences, approximately 60% of them appearing once. Healthy Caucasians from Russia aged about 6 to 90 served as donors. This clonotype was obtained from a man aged 35 to 55 in good health. The chain links TRBV7-3 to TRBJ2-3; unclear D gene. Sequenced: blood. For the CDR3, the DNA is TGTGCCAGCAGCCTCTTGGCGTCTAGCACAGATACGCAGTATTTT. Its protein product is CASSLLASSTDTQYF.